A selection of T cell receptor beta chains follows, all from one sample in a study of graft-versus-host responses after intestinal transplantation. Generated by immunoSEQ multiplex PCR, the TCRdb table keeps only in-frame clones and is missing some. This table has under 100,000 clones, approximately 92% appearing once. What these receptors recognize is not known. Sequenced here: unstimulated CD8+ T cells sorted from spleen or lymph node cells, sampled before transplant. The receptors originated from a human donor who was the organ donor for an intestinal transplant. Each CDR3 is given with its conserved first and last residue. A D gene is named only where the DNA matches it firmly. Some rows mark clone size as missing; the rest say once, few, many or name a class of expanded clone.

clone_size: .
d_call: TRBD1
j_call: TRBJ2-7
v_call: TRBV27
cdr3_aa: CASSLSDRAYEQYF
cdr3_nt: TGTGCCAGCAGTTTAAGTGACAGGGCCTACGAGCAGTACTTC

clone_size: .
d_call: TRBD2
j_call: TRBJ2-2
v_call: TRBV27
cdr3_aa: CATSGGALWNTGELFF
cdr3_nt: TGTGCCACCAGCGGGGGAGCACTTTGGAACACCGGGGAGCTGTTTTTT

clone_size: .
d_call: .
j_call: TRBJ2-7
v_call: TRBV5-1
cdr3_aa: CASSLAVGDYEQYF
cdr3_nt: TGCGCCAGCAGCTTGGCAGTCGGGGACTACGAGCAGTACTTC

clone_size: once
d_call: .
j_call: TRBJ1-1
v_call: TRBV7-9
cdr3_aa: CASSLEEGVNTEAFF
cdr3_nt: TGTGCCAGCAGCTTAGAGGAAGGGGTGAACACTGAAGCTTTCTTT

clone_size: .
d_call: .
j_call: TRBJ2-1
v_call: TRBV12-2
cdr3_aa: CASRSIRTSGPYANEQFF
cdr3_nt: TGTGCAAGTCGCTCAATCAGGACTAGCGGGCCCTACGCCAATGAGCAGTTCTTC

clone_size: .
d_call: .
j_call: TRBJ1-3
v_call: TRBV2
cdr3_aa: CASSEEASGNTIYF
cdr3_nt: TGTGCCAGCAGTGAGGAGGCCTCTGGAAACACCATATATTTT

clone_size: .
d_call: .
j_call: TRBJ1-1
v_call: TRBV11-3
cdr3_aa: CASSFWGLNTEAFF
cdr3_nt: TGTGCCAGCAGCTTTTGGGGGCTGAACACTGAAGCTTTCTTT

clone_size: .
d_call: .
j_call: TRBJ2-4
v_call: TRBV2
cdr3_aa: CASSEGGRPKNIQYF
cdr3_nt: TGTGCCAGCAGTGAAGGGGGGAGGCCCAAAAACATTCAGTACTTC

clone_size: few
d_call: .
j_call: TRBJ2-7
v_call: TRBV27
cdr3_aa: CASALFEGGYEQYF
cdr3_nt: TGTGCCAGCGCCCTTTTTGAGGGTGGCTACGAGCAGTACTTC

clone_size: .
d_call: TRBD2
j_call: TRBJ2-3
v_call: TRBV29-1
cdr3_aa: CSVDGQVAGGEDF
cdr3_nt: TGCAGCGTTGATGGGCAGGTAGCGGGGGGTGAGGATTTT

clone_size: .
d_call: .
j_call: TRBJ1-6
v_call: TRBV7-8
cdr3_aa: CASSPDGGNNSPLHF
cdr3_nt: TGTGCCAGCAGCCCGGACGGCGGGAATAATTCACCCCTCCACTTT

clone_size: once
d_call: TRBD2
j_call: TRBJ2-5
v_call: TRBV6-5
cdr3_aa: CASSVGTNQETQYF
cdr3_nt: TGTGCCAGCAGCGTGGGGACTAACCAAGAGACCCAGTACTTC

clone_size: .
d_call: TRBD1
j_call: TRBJ1-1
v_call: TRBV6-4
cdr3_aa: CASSSGGRAFF
cdr3_nt: TGTGCCAGCAGTTCAGGGGGTCGGGCTTTCTTT

clone_size: .
d_call: TRBD2
j_call: TRBJ2-2
v_call: TRBV5-1
cdr3_aa: CASSFATSGRRGTGELFF
cdr3_nt: TGCGCCAGCAGCTTTGCTACTAGCGGGAGACGTGGGACCGGGGAGCTGTTTTTT

clone_size: .
d_call: .
j_call: TRBJ2-1
v_call: TRBV5-6
cdr3_aa: CASSLIPGELYHNEQFF
cdr3_nt: TGTGCCAGCAGCTTGATCCCTGGGGAGTTATACCACAATGAGCAGTTCTTC

clone_size: .
d_call: TRBD1
j_call: TRBJ2-3
v_call: TRBV7-9
cdr3_aa: CASSSNRGSTDTQYF
cdr3_nt: TGTGCCAGCAGCTCAAACAGGGGATCCACAGATACGCAGTATTTT

clone_size: .
d_call: .
j_call: TRBJ2-7
v_call: TRBV4-2
cdr3_aa: CASSQGRGPYEQYF
cdr3_nt: TGTGCCAGCAGCCAAGGTCGCGGCCCATACGAGCAGTACTTC

clone_size: .
d_call: TRBD2
j_call: TRBJ2-1
v_call: TRBV2
cdr3_aa: CASNSGGGSYNEQFF
cdr3_nt: TGTGCCAGCAATAGCGGGGGGGGCTCCTACAATGAGCAGTTCTTC

clone_size: .
d_call: TRBD1
j_call: TRBJ1-5
v_call: TRBV27
cdr3_aa: CASSLQGNQPQHF
cdr3_nt: TGTGCCAGCAGTCTACAGGGGAATCAGCCCCAGCATTTT

clone_size: .
d_call: TRBD2
j_call: TRBJ2-7
v_call: TRBV27
cdr3_aa: CASSLSGASGAYEQYF
cdr3_nt: TGTGCCAGCAGTTTATCTGGGGCTAGCGGTGCCTACGAGCAGTACTTC

clone_size: .
d_call: TRBD2
j_call: TRBJ2-2
v_call: TRBV19
cdr3_aa: CASSPGTSGGQVVGELFF
cdr3_nt: TGTGCCAGTAGTCCGGGGACTAGCGGGGGGCAGGTCGTCGGGGAGCTGTTTTTT

clone_size: .
d_call: TRBD1
j_call: TRBJ1-2
v_call: TRBV27
cdr3_aa: CASSPSQGWRSYGYTF
cdr3_nt: TGTGCCAGCAGTCCTTCACAGGGGTGGAGGAGCTATGGCTACACCTTC

clone_size: few
d_call: .
j_call: TRBJ2-1
v_call: TRBV6-5
cdr3_aa: CASREGSSYNEQFF
cdr3_nt: TGTGCCAGCAGGGAGGGGAGCTCCTACAATGAGCAGTTCTTC

clone_size: .
d_call: TRBD1
j_call: TRBJ2-1
v_call: TRBV6-1
cdr3_aa: CASSGQNTGQQQFF
cdr3_nt: TGTGCCAGTAGTGGGCAAAATACGGGACAGCAGCAGTTCTTC

clone_size: .
d_call: .
j_call: TRBJ2-7
v_call: TRBV27
cdr3_aa: CASRNRGTLKVSGYHEQYF
cdr3_nt: TGTGCCAGCAGGAATAGAGGGACTCTAAAGGTCTCGGGGTATCACGAGCAGTACTTC

clone_size: .
d_call: .
j_call: TRBJ1-1
v_call: TRBV25-1
cdr3_aa: CASSGWTVNTEAFF
cdr3_nt: TGTGCCAGCAGTGGATGGACAGTGAACACTGAAGCTTTCTTT

clone_size: .
d_call: .
j_call: TRBJ1-5
v_call: TRBV5-6
cdr3_aa: CASSLYRGNQPQHF
cdr3_nt: TGTGCCAGCAGCTTGTACAGGGGCAATCAGCCCCAGCATTTT

clone_size: .
d_call: .
j_call: TRBJ2-7
v_call: TRBV6-5
cdr3_aa: CASSSGEFYEQYF
cdr3_nt: TGTGCCAGCAGTTCTGGAGAATTCTACGAGCAGTACTTC

clone_size: .
d_call: .
j_call: TRBJ1-1
v_call: TRBV6-6
cdr3_aa: CASRSGYTEAFF
cdr3_nt: TGTGCCAGCAGATCGGGTTACACTGAAGCTTTCTTT

clone_size: .
d_call: .
j_call: TRBJ2-1
v_call: TRBV6-5
cdr3_aa: CASSPGEGSYNEQFF
cdr3_nt: TGTGCCAGCAGCCCGGGAGAGGGCTCCTACAATGAGCAGTTCTTC

clone_size: .
d_call: .
j_call: TRBJ2-1
v_call: TRBV4-1
cdr3_aa: CASSQDSSAGKYNEQFF
cdr3_nt: TGCGCCAGCAGCCAAGATTCCTCGGCGGGAAAGTACAATGAGCAGTTCTTC

clone_size: .
d_call: .
j_call: TRBJ2-7
v_call: TRBV11-2
cdr3_aa: CASSPSDRGAREQYF
cdr3_nt: TGTGCCAGCAGCCCTTCAGACCGTGGAGCGCGTGAGCAGTACTTC

clone_size: .
d_call: TRBD1
j_call: TRBJ1-1
v_call: TRBV7-9
cdr3_aa: CASSLGQGNTEAFF
cdr3_nt: TGTGCCAGCAGCTTAGGACAGGGGAACACTGAAGCTTTCTTT

clone_size: .
d_call: .
j_call: TRBJ1-2
v_call: TRBV18
cdr3_aa: CASSPLTGRGYTF
cdr3_nt: TGTGCCAGCTCACCCCTGACAGGAAGAGGCTACACCTTC

clone_size: .
d_call: .
j_call: TRBJ2-4
v_call: TRBV21-1
cdr3_aa: CPKPGAKNIQYF
cdr3_nt: TGTCCCAAGCCAGGAGCCAAAAACATTCAGTACTTC

clone_size: .
d_call: TRBD2
j_call: TRBJ2-1
v_call: TRBV6-5
cdr3_aa: CASSPGLASDEQFF
cdr3_nt: TGTGCCAGCAGTCCGGGACTAGCGTCGGATGAGCAGTTCTTC

clone_size: .
d_call: TRBD2
j_call: TRBJ2-2
v_call: TRBV7-8
cdr3_aa: CASSLGASGIAGELFF
cdr3_nt: TGTGCCAGCAGCTTAGGGGCCAGCGGGATCGCCGGGGAGCTGTTTTTT

clone_size: .
d_call: TRBD2
j_call: TRBJ2-1
v_call: TRBV7-6
cdr3_aa: CASSWTSGSYNEQFF
cdr3_nt: TGTGCCAGCAGCTGGACTAGCGGGAGCTACAATGAGCAGTTCTTC

clone_size: .
d_call: TRBD1
j_call: TRBJ2-7
v_call: TRBV7-2
cdr3_aa: CASSPGQSYEQYF
cdr3_nt: TGTGCCAGCAGCCCGGGACAGTCCTACGAGCAGTACTTC

clone_size: .
d_call: .
j_call: TRBJ2-5
v_call: TRBV27
cdr3_aa: CASSYRAGATQYF
cdr3_nt: TGTGCCAGCAGTTACCGCGCAGGGGCGACCCAGTACTTC

clone_size: .
d_call: TRBD2
j_call: TRBJ2-1
v_call: TRBV5-6
cdr3_aa: CASAAGGPSEQFF
cdr3_nt: TGTGCCAGCGCAGCGGGGGGGCCTTCTGAGCAGTTCTTC

clone_size: .
d_call: .
j_call: TRBJ1-5
v_call: TRBV27
cdr3_aa: CASRRRGNSNQPQHF
cdr3_nt: TGTGCCAGCAGGAGAAGGGGGAATAGCAATCAGCCCCAGCATTTT

clone_size: .
d_call: TRBD2
j_call: TRBJ2-1
v_call: TRBV6-5
cdr3_aa: CASSSGDSYNEQFF
cdr3_nt: TGTGCCAGCAGCAGCGGGGACTCCTACAATGAGCAGTTCTTC

clone_size: .
d_call: TRBD2
j_call: TRBJ2-7
v_call: TRBV5-1
cdr3_aa: CASSFSGSSYEQYF
cdr3_nt: TGCGCCAGCAGCTTTAGCGGGAGCAGCTACGAGCAGTACTTC

clone_size: .
d_call: TRBD1
j_call: TRBJ2-1
v_call: TRBV4-1
cdr3_aa: CASSLRDRNNEQFF
cdr3_nt: TGCGCCAGCAGCCTTAGGGACAGGAACAATGAGCAGTTCTTC

clone_size: .
d_call: .
j_call: TRBJ2-6
v_call: TRBV7-9
cdr3_aa: CASSLEESGANVLTF
cdr3_nt: TGTGCCAGCAGCTTAGAAGAGTCTGGGGCCAACGTCCTGACTTTC

clone_size: .
d_call: .
j_call: TRBJ2-1
v_call: TRBV7-3
cdr3_aa: CASSPPGRVEQFF
cdr3_nt: TGTGCCAGCAGCCCACCCGGGCGGGTTGAGCAGTTCTTC

clone_size: .
d_call: .
j_call: TRBJ1-4
v_call: TRBV11-3
cdr3_aa: CASTGGATNEKLFF
cdr3_nt: TGTGCCAGCACGGGGGGGGCAACTAATGAAAAACTGTTTTTT

clone_size: .
d_call: .
j_call: TRBJ2-7
v_call: TRBV2
cdr3_aa: CASRKPTGWGSYEQYF
cdr3_nt: TGTGCCAGCAGGAAACCGACAGGCTGGGGCTCCTACGAGCAGTACTTC

clone_size: once
d_call: .
j_call: TRBJ2-1
v_call: TRBV10-1
cdr3_aa: CASSESPSTSDNNEQFF
cdr3_nt: TGCGCCAGCAGTGAATCCCCATCCACATCCGACAACAATGAGCAGTTCTTC

clone_size: .
d_call: .
j_call: TRBJ1-1
v_call: TRBV6-1
cdr3_aa: CASVMRLGLDTEAFF
cdr3_nt: TGTGCCAGCGTTATGCGACTTGGTCTTGACACTGAAGCTTTCTTT

clone_size: .
d_call: .
j_call: TRBJ2-3
v_call: TRBV7-8
cdr3_aa: CASSSPGLVTDTQYF
cdr3_nt: TGTGCCAGCAGCTCCCCGGGTCTTGTCACAGATACGCAGTATTTT

clone_size: .
d_call: TRBD2
j_call: TRBJ2-7
v_call: TRBV5-4
cdr3_aa: CASSLPARASGTYEQYF
cdr3_nt: TGTGCCAGCAGCTTGCCCGCGCGGGCTAGCGGAACCTACGAGCAGTACTTC